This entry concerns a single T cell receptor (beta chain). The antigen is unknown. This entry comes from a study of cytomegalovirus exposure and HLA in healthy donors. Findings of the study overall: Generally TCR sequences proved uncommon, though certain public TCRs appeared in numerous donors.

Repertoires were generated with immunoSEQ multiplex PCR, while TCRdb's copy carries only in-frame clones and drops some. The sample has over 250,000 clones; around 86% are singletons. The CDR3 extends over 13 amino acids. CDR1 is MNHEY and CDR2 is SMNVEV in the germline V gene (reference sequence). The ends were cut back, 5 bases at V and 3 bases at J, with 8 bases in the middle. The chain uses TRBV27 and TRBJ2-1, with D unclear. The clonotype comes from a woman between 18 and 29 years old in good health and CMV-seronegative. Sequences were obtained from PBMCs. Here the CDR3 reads CASSLYLYNEQFF. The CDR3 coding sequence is TGTGCCAGCAGTCTCTATCTCTACAATGAGCAGTTCTTC.